This entry is about one T cell receptor beta chain. The sample belongs to a study of blood T cell repertoires in COVID-19. V lost 3 bases, J lost 1 base, and 19 bases lay in between. Germline loops: CDR1 KGHSH, CDR2 LQKENI. The CDR3 is 17 amino acids. The assay was immunoSEQ multiplex PCR, and TCRdb's table has in-frame clones only and misses some. In the table there are about 220,000 clones, 70% to 90% of which are singletons. The chain combines TRBV18 with TRBJ2-7; tentative D call: TRBD1 (6 bases). This sequence was found in a human donor in a cohort sampled during active COVID-19. The material sequenced was peripheral blood. DNA for the CDR3: TGTGCCAGCTCACCGACCACGGACAGATCGGAGTCCTACGAGCAGTACTTC. Its translation is CASSPTTDRSESYEQYF.